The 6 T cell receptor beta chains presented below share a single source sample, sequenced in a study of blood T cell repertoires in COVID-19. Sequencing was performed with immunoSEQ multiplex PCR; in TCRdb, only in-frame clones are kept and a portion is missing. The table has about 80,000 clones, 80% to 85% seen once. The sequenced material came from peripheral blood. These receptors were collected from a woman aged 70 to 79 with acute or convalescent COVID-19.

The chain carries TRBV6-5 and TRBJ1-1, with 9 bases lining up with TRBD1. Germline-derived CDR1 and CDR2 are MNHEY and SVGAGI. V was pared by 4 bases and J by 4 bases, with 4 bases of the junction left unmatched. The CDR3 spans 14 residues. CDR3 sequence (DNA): TGTGCCAGCAGTTGGGACAGGGAGGCCACTGAAGCTTTCTTT. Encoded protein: CASSWDREATEAFF.

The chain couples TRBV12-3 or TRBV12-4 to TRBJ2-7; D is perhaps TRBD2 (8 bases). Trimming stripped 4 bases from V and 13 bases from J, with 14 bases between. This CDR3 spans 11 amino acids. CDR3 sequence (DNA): TGTGCCAGCAGTTCGGGAGGGACAGAATACTTC. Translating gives CASSSGGTEYF.

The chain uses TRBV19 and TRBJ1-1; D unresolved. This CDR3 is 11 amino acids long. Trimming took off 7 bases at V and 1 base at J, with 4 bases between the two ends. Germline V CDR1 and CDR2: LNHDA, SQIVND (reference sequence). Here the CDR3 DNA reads TGTGCCAGTACTCGGAACACTGAAGCTTTCTTT. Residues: CASTRNTEAFF.

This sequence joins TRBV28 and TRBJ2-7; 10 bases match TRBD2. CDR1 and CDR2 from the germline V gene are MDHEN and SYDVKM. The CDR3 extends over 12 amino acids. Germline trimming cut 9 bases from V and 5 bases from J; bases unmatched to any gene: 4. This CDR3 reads CASGTSDNEQYF. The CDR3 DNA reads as TGTGCCAGTGGGACTAGCGATAACGAGCAGTACTTC.

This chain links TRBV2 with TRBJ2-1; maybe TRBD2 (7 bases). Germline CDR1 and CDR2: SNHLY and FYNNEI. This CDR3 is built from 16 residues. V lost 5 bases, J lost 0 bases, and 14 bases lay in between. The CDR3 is CASSLEGGSSYNEQFF. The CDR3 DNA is TGTGCCAGCAGTCTCGAGGGGGGGTCCTCCTACAATGAGCAGTTCTTC.

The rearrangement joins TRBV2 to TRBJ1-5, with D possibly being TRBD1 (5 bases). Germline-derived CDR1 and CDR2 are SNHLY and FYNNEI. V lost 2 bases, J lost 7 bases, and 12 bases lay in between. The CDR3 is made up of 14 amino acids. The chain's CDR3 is CASSERQGQQPQHF. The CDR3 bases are TGTGCCAGCAGTGAAAGGCAGGGTCAACAGCCCCAGCATTTT.